The entry below gives a single T cell receptor beta chain sequence along with its context. The CDR3 ends on some other residue instead of the conserved phenylalanine or tryptophan, so this is likely a read error. Because the CDR3's place on the DNA is in doubt, the DNA is left out and the CDR3 is given as listed by TCRdb. This entry belongs to a study of CD8+CD57+ T cells in acquired aplastic anemia. TCR beta VDJ combinations and CDR3 sequences were profiled from genomic DNA. Each CDR3 protein is one row after TCRdb ran MiXCR on the reads. This sample has a few hundred thousand distinct CDR3 sequences, with around 72% found just once. The CDR3 length equals 12 residues, ends included. The V gene's germline CDR1 is SEHNR and CDR2 FQNEAQ (reference sequence).

This clonotype originated in a human donor in good health, serving as a control. Sequenced input: sorted CD4+, CD8+, or CD8+CD57+ T cells (not recorded which) from PBMCs. This chain joins TRBV7-9 and TRBJ1-1. CDR3 in amino acids: CAGRRKDTESFL.